These 18 T cell receptor beta chains were sequenced from one sample in a study of T cell responses to AZD1222 COVID-19 vaccine. The data were produced by immunoSEQ multiplex PCR, yet TCRdb's version contains in-frame clones alone and is incomplete. The table has over 40,000 clones, approximately 88% seen once. The material was peripheral blood, obtained on day 0 of AZD1222 vaccination. These receptors all stem from an adult in good health.

The V and J genes are TRBV10-3 and TRBJ1-1; TRBD1 might be the D (6 bases). Trimming took 4 bases from V and 7 from J, leaving 10 bases between them. Germline CDR1 is ENHRY and CDR2 is SYGVKD. The CDR3 covers 12 residues. CDR3 protein: CAISVGGDEAFF. The CDR3 nucleotides read TGTGCCATCAGTGTAGGGGGAGATGAAGCTTTCTTT.

This chain connects TRBV5-8 to TRBJ1-1, with TRBD1 identical over 7 bases. This CDR3 spans 14 amino acids. The germline V gene has CDR1 SGHTS and CDR2 YDEGEE. Unmatched junction bases numbered 4, after V lost 1 base and J lost 4 bases. The CDR3 DNA sequence: TGTGCCAGCAGCTTGACAGGGGCCAGCACTGAAGCTTTCTTT. Translated: CASSLTGASTEAFF. Using reference TRBV5-8 and TRBJ1-1 for the parts outside the CDR3, the full variable domain is EAGVTQSPTHLIKTRGQQATLRCSPISGHTSVYWYQQALGLGLQFLLWYDEGEERNRGNFPPRFSGRQFPNYSSELNVNALELEDSALYLCASSLTGASTEAFFGQGTRLTVV.

The chain has TRBV6-5 and TRBJ1-1; D gene uncertain. Germline CDR1 and CDR2: MNHEY and SVGAGI. V was cut by 2 bases and J by 1 base, with 8 bases left in between. CDR3 length equals 14 residues. The DNA for the CDR3 is TGTGCCAGCAGTTACAGGAGAGGGAACACTGAAGCTTTCTTT. Translation: CASSYRRGNTEAFF.

J is TRBJ1-6 and V is TRBV28; 8 nucleotides match TRBD1. The CDR3 is 14 residues long. Germline assignment: CDR1 MDHEN and CDR2 SYDVKM. J gave up 12 bases and V 3 bases, and 7 bases lay outside the gene matches. The CDR3 DNA follows: TGTGCCAGCAGTTTGGACAGGGTGGGAAGACCCCTCCACTTT. It specifies CASSLDRVGRPLHF.

The chain links TRBV7-9 to TRBJ2-7; 8 nucleotides align to TRBD2. V lost 4 bases to trimming and J lost 7 bases; unmatched junction nucleotides: 12. CDR3 length equals 15 residues. From germline, CDR1 is SEHNR and CDR2 FQNEAQ (reference sequence). CDR3 region: CASSSKGLELGEQYF. As DNA, the CDR3 is TGTGCCAGCAGCTCCAAGGGACTAGAGTTGGGTGAGCAGTACTTC.

The rearrangement links TRBV11-3 to TRBJ2-3; 7 positions agree with TRBD2. V lost 8 bases, J lost 1 base, and 9 bases stayed unmatched. The CDR3 is made up of 15 amino acids. Per germline, CDR1 SGHNT and CDR2 YENEEA. CDR3 in amino acids: CASGPSGGGTDTQYF. In DNA form, the CDR3 reads TGTGCCAGCGGTCCCTCGGGGGGAGGCACAGATACGCAGTATTTT.

The CDR3 loop reads CASSYSRAGTDTQYF. CDR3 DNA: TGTGCCAGCAGTTACTCGAGGGCAGGCACAGATACGCAGTATTTT. V and J are TRBV6-5 and TRBJ2-3; weak D call: TRBD2 (5 bases). This CDR3 has 15 residues. Between the trimmed V and J ends, which lost 0 bases and 1 base, there was a span of 8 bases. Germline assignment: CDR1 MNHEY and CDR2 SVGAGI.

The chain combines TRBV27 with TRBJ1-4, with TRBD1 identical over 8 bases. CDR3 length: 16 residues. V was clipped by 5 bases and J by 8 bases; unmatched bases: 13. CDR1 is MNHEY, CDR2 SMNVEV, per germline (reference sequence). The CDR3 DNA sequence: TGTGCCAGCAGTATAATCGGGACAGGCGGGGTAGAAAAACTGTTTTTT. Translating gives CASSIIGTGGVEKLFF.

The chain uses TRBV19 and TRBJ2-2; D remains unclear. Looked up from germline, CDR1 is LNHDA and CDR2 is SQIVND (reference sequence). V dropped 5 bases and J dropped 6 bases, with 4 bases sitting between them. This CDR3 contains 11 residues. In nucleotides, the CDR3 is TGTGCCAGTAGTCGGTCCGGGGAGCTGTTTTTT. Protein: CASSRSGELFF.

V and J are TRBV5-8 and TRBJ1-1, with D unresolved. Germline V lookup: CDR1 SGHTS, CDR2 YDEGEE. This CDR3 has 15 amino acids. Trimming pared 0 bases from V and 0 bases from J, leaving 9 bases between. CDR3 nucleotides: TGTGCCAGCAGCTTGGAAAGGAATTTGAACACTGAAGCTTTCTTT. This gives the protein CASSLERNLNTEAFF.

The chain couples TRBV4-1 to TRBJ1-4, with a tentative D call TRBD1 (5 bases). V lost 0 bases, J lost 4 bases, and 12 bases lay in between. Germline CDR1 MGHRA, CDR2 YSYEKL. CDR3 length: 16 residues. The CDR3 nucleotides are TGCGCCAGCAGCCAAGAGGGTCGGGGGGTTAATGAAAAACTGTTTTTT. It yields the protein CASSQEGRGVNEKLFF.

The genes are TRBV6-2 or TRBV6-3 and TRBJ1-1; possible D gene TRBD1, 5 bases. The CDR3 consists of 14 residues. The germline gives CDR1 MNHEY, CDR2 SVGEGT. V was shortened by 6 bases and J by 5 bases, with 16 bases between the two germline ends. In nucleotides, the CDR3 is TGTGCCAGCAGCCAAACAGGAGCGTCTACTGAAGCTTTCTTT. Encoded protein: CASSQTGASTEAFF.

This clone has only one observation. The chain has TRBV24-1 and TRBJ2-5; 8 nucleotides agree with TRBD2. The length of the CDR3 is 16 residues. The ends lost 1 base at V and 1 base at J; junction bases unmatched: 4. CDR1 and CDR2 from the germline V gene are KGHDR and SFDVKD. In DNA, the CDR3 is TGTGCCACCAGTGATTTTGGGAGCGGGAGCCAAGAGACCCAGTACTTC. Protein sequence: CATSDFGSGSQETQYF.

The rearrangement joins TRBV7-2 to TRBJ2-2, with D uncertain. Looked up from germline, CDR1 is SGHTA and CDR2 is FQGNSA. Deletions cut 1 base from V and 6 bases from J, with 9 bases between. The CDR3 length is 14 residues. CDR3: CASSLGGRPGELFF. The CDR3 DNA reads as TGTGCCAGCAGCTTAGGTGGTCGGCCCGGGGAGCTGTTTTTT.

This clone appeared a few times. The gene calls are TRBV5-5 and TRBJ2-7; D unresolved. This CDR3 has 14 amino acids. V dropped 0 bases and J dropped 0 bases, with 7 bases sitting between them. Germline V lookup: CDR1 SGHKS, CDR2 YYEKEE (reference sequence). The CDR3: CASSLDTYSYEQYF. The DNA of the CDR3 is TGTGCCAGCAGCTTGGACACCTACTCCTACGAGCAGTACTTC. The entire variable domain, with the rest obtained from reference TRBV5-5 and TRBJ2-7, is as follows: DAGVTQSPTHLIKTRGQQVTLRCSPISGHKSVSWYQQVLGQGPQFIFQYYEKEERGRGNFPDRFSARQFPNYSSELNVNALLLGDSALYLCASSLDTYSYEQYFGPGTRLTVT.

V gene TRBV5-5 combines with J gene TRBJ1-2; no clear D gene. Per the germline V gene, CDR1 is SGHKS and CDR2 is YYEKEE (reference sequence). The CDR3 consists of 12 residues. Deletions cut 1 base from V and 4 bases from J, with 5 bases between. The CDR3 region is CASSLTAYGYTF. CDR3 in DNA: TGTGCCAGCAGCTTGACAGCCTATGGCTACACCTTC.

The V gene is TRBV7-8, the J gene TRBJ2-1; 7 bases are shared with TRBD1. CDR3 length equals 15 residues. The V gene's germline CDR1 is SGHVS and CDR2 FQNEAQ. The ends lost 5 bases at V and 3 bases at J; junction bases unmatched: 7. CDR3 nucleotides: TGTGCCAGCAGCACCCGGGACAGCAACTACAATGAGCAGTTCTTC. This gives the protein CASSTRDSNYNEQFF.

V and J are TRBV19 and TRBJ2-7; a weak D match, TRBD1 (6 bases). CDR1 is LNHDA and CDR2 is SQIVND in the germline V gene (reference sequence). V was clipped by 7 bases and J by 6 bases, with 25 bases between them. The CDR3 covers 16 residues. The CDR3, as DNA: TGTGCCAGTACCATTTCCCTGGGGGCGGATCAAGGCGAGCAGTACTTC. Protein sequence: CASTISLGADQGEQYF. Based on the CDR3 plus reference TRBV19 and TRBJ2-7, the full variable domain is DGGITQSPKYLFRKEGQNVTLSCEQNLNHDAMYWYRQDPGQGLRLIYYSQIVNDFQKGDIAEGYSVSREKKESFPLTVTSAQKNPTAFYLCASTISLGADQGEQYFGPGTRLTVT.